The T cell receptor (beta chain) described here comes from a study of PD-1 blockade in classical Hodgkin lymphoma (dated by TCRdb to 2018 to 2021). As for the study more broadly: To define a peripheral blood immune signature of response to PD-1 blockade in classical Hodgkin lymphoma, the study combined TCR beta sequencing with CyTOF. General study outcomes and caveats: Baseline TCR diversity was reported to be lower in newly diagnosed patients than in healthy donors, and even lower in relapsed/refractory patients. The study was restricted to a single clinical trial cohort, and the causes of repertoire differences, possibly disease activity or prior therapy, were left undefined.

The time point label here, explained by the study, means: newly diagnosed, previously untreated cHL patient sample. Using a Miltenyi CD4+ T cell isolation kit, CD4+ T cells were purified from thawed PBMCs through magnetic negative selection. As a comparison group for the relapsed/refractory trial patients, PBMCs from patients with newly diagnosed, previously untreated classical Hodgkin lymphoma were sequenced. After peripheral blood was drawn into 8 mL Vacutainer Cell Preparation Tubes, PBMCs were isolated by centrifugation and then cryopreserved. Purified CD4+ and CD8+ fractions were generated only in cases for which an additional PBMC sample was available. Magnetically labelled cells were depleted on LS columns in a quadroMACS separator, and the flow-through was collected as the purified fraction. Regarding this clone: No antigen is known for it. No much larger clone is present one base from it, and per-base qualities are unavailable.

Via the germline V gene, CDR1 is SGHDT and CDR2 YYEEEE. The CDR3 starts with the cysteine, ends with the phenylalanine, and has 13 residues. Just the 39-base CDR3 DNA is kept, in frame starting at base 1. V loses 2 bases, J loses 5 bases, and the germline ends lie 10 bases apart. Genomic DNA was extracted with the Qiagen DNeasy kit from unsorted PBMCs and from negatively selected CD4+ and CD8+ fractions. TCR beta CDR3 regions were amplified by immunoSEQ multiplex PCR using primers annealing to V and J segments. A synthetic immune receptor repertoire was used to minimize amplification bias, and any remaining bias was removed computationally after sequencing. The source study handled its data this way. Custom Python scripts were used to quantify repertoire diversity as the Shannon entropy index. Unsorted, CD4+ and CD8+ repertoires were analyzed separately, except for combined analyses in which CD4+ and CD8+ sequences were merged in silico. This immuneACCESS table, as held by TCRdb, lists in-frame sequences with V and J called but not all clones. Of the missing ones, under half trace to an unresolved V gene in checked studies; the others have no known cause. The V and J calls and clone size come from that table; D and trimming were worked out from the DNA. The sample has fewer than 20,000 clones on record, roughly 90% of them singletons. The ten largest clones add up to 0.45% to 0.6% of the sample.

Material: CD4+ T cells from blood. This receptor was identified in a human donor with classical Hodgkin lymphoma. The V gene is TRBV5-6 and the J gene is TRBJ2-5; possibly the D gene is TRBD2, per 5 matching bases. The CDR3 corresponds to CASSFGVGETQYF. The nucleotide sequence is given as TGTGCCAGCAGCTTCGGGGTGGGGGAGACCCAGTACTTC.